This T cell receptor (beta chain) was sequenced during a study of blood T cell repertoires in COVID-19. Data came from immunoSEQ multiplex PCR; TCRdb stores just in-frame clones and leaves some out. The repertoire holds about 380,000 clones, with more than 70% as singletons. This receptor was obtained from a man aged 25-40 years who had recovered from COVID-19. The sample was PBMCs or T cells enriched from blood (not recorded which).

In DNA, the CDR3 is TGTGCCAGCAGCCTGGACAGGGTATCGCGCACTGAAGCTTTCTTT. Protein: CASSLDRVSRTEAFF. The chain recombines TRBV5-4 with TRBJ1-1; TRBD1 agrees at 8 bases. The CDR3 is 15 residues long. Unmatched junction bases numbered 9, after V lost 4 bases and J lost 4 bases. The V gene's germline CDR1 is SGHNT and CDR2 YYREEE (reference sequence).